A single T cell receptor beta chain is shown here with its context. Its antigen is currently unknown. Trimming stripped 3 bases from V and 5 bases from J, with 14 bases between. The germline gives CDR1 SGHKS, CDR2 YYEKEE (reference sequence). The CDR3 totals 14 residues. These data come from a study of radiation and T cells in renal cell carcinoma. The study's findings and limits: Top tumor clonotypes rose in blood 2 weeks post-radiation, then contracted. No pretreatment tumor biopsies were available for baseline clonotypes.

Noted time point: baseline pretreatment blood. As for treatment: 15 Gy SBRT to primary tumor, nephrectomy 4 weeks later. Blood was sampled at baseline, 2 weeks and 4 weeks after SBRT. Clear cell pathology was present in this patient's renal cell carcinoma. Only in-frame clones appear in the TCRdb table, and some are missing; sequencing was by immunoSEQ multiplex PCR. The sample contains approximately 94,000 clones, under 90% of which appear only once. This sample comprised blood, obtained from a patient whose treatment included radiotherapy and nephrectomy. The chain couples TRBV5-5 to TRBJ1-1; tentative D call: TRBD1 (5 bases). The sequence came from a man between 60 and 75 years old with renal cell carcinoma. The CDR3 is CASSSEPGRTEAFF. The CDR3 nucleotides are TGTGCCAGCAGCTCTGAACCGGGACGTACTGAAGCTTTCTTT.